The rows below give T cell receptor beta chains drawn from one sample of a study of T-cell reconstitution after alpha-beta-depleted transplantation in children. MiXCR, run by TCRdb on the PCR reads, gives a single entry per CDR3 protein. Here the sample spans around 230,000 distinct CDR3 sequences, roughly 18% being singletons. The sequences come from PBMCs, mostly from graft donor cells, collected 360 days after TCRalphabeta/CD19-depleted stem cell transplant. The source is a male patient between 2 and 10 years old who had a stem cell transplant for acute lymphoblastic leukemia, so the T cells may come from the graft donor. Both conserved end residues are part of each CDR3. Each record gives: J gene, D gene, V gene, clone size, CDR3 protein, CDR3 DNA. A D gene is named only where the DNA matches it firmly. Size is stated for part of the rows, as once, few or many counts, or as a class when the clone is expanded.

TRBJ1-5	.	TRBV12-3/TRBV12-4	once	CASLRGGRPNQPQHF	TGTGCCAGCCTCAGGGGTGGGAGGCCTAATCAGCCCCAGCATTTT
TRBJ2-1	TRBD1	TRBV7-2	.	CASSLDWSTGKEQFF	TGTGCCAGCAGCTTGGACTGGTCGACAGGGAAAGAGCAGTTCTTC
TRBJ2-3	.	TRBV25-1	.	CASSVGRTLSTDTQYF	TGTGCCAGCAGTGTCGGACGGACTCTTAGCACAGATACGCAGTATTTT
TRBJ2-2	TRBD1	TRBV29-1	many	CSAKGDRYTGELFF	TGCAGCGCCAAGGGGGACAGGTACACCGGGGAGCTGTTTTTT
TRBJ2-1	.	TRBV7-6	.	CASSLFPSVIEQFF	TGTGCCAGCAGCTTGTTTCCTTCCGTAATTGAGCAGTTCTTC
TRBJ1-6	.	TRBV10-3	.	CAIRYSPEGRGSPLHF	TGTGCCATCAGATATTCTCCGGAGGGAAGGGGTTCACCCCTCCACTTT
TRBJ1-4	.	TRBV3-1	.	CASSQVNRRIGEKLFF	TGTGCCAGCAGCCAGGTTAACAGGAGAATTGGCGAAAAACTGTTTTTT
TRBJ1-2	.	TRBV28	few	CASRTWGGGMENYGYTF	TGTGCCAGCAGAACTTGGGGAGGGGGTATGGAAAACTATGGCTACACCTTC
TRBJ2-1	TRBD2	TRBV6-2/TRBV6-3	few	CASSFRAGVSNEQFF	TGTGCCAGCAGTTTCAGAGCGGGAGTAAGCAATGAGCAGTTCTTC
TRBJ2-7	TRBD1	TRBV4-2	.	CASGKQGPNEQYF	TGTGCCAGCGGCAAACAGGGGCCTAACGAGCAGTACTTC
TRBJ2-7	.	TRBV5-1	few	CASSLSEGAYEQYF	TGCGCCAGCAGCTTGTCCGAAGGGGCCTACGAGCAGTACTTC
TRBJ2-5	.	TRBV5-4	few	CASSLWGGAGRETQYF	TGTGCCAGCAGCCTGTGGGGCGGGGCGGGGAGAGAGACCCAGTACTTC
TRBJ2-5	TRBD1	TRBV27	few	CASSSPATGSETQYF	TGTGCCAGCAGTTCCCCTGCGACAGGGTCAGAGACCCAGTACTTC
TRBJ2-3	.	TRBV27	few	CASSLLRPSTDTQYF	TGTGCCAGCAGCCTCCTACGGCCGAGCACAGATACGCAGTATTTT
TRBJ2-7	TRBD1	TRBV5-1	few	CASSWDSTTYEQYF	TGCGCCAGCAGCTGGGACAGTACTACCTACGAGCAGTACTTC
TRBJ2-1	TRBD2	TRBV5-1	few	CASSLLAGVNNEQFF	TGCGCCAGCAGCTTGCTGGCGGGGGTAAACAATGAGCAGTTCTTC
TRBJ1-1	TRBD1	TRBV20-1	.	CSASPDRAPEAFF	TGCAGTGCTAGCCCGGACAGGGCCCCTGAAGCTTTCTTT
TRBJ2-1	.	TRBV20-1	few	CSALSWGGISYNEQFF	TGCAGTGCCCTTTCTTGGGGGGGCATCTCCTACAATGAGCAGTTCTTC
TRBJ1-1	TRBD1	TRBV19	few	CASSIDRGVLMNTEAFF	TGTGCCAGTAGTATCGACAGGGGAGTTTTAATGAACACTGAAGCTTTCTTT
TRBJ1-1	TRBD1	TRBV28	.	CASSFTRTGGEAFF	TGTGCCAGCAGTTTCACCCGGACAGGGGGAGAAGCTTTCTTT
TRBJ2-5	.	TRBV27	.	CASRPPGPWETQYF	TGTGCCAGCAGGCCCCCGGGACCGTGGGAGACCCAGTACTTC
TRBJ2-2	TRBD2	TRBV7-2	.	CASSLAPSGGARGELFF	TGTGCCAGCAGCTTAGCGCCTAGCGGGGGGGCCAGAGGGGAGCTGTTTTTT
TRBJ2-3	.	TRBV18	.	CASSPGTHDGTQYF	TGTGCCAGCTCACCCGGGACTCATGACGGTACGCAGTATTTT
TRBJ2-1	TRBD2	TRBV6-5	.	CASSYSGGGEDNEQFF	TGTGCCAGCAGTTACTCGGGCGGGGGGGAGGACAATGAGCAGTTCTTC
TRBJ2-5	TRBD2	TRBV18	few	CASSPGSSGGPQETQYF	TGTGCCAGCTCACCTGGCTCTAGCGGGGGACCCCAAGAGACCCAGTACTTC
TRBJ2-7	.	TRBV7-2	many	CASSPPPRQAHSEQYF	TGTGCCAGCAGCCCTCCACCTAGACAAGCTCACAGCGAGCAGTACTTC
TRBJ2-4	TRBD1	TRBV3-1	.	CASSPDTGTGAEKNIQYF	TGTGCCAGCAGCCCCGATACCGGGACAGGGGCGGAGAAAAACATTCAGTACTTC
TRBJ2-3	.	TRBV18	few	CASSPLGDGADTQYF	TGTGCCAGCTCACCATTAGGGGACGGTGCGGATACGCAGTATTTT
TRBJ2-5	.	TRBV4-1	.	CASSVRETVGETQYF	TGCGCCAGCAGCGTTCGTGAGACTGTGGGGGAGACCCAGTACTTC
TRBJ1-6	TRBD1	TRBV3-1	.	CASRRGGQVTSPLHF	TGTGCCAGCAGACGAGGTGGACAGGTTACTTCACCCCTCCACTTT
TRBJ2-3	.	TRBV7-2	many	CASSPRRSLLLDTQYF	TGTGCCAGCAGCCCCCGCCGTAGCTTACTGCTGGATACGCAGTATTTT
TRBJ2-3	.	TRBV21-1	.	CASSKGQRGRVGDTQYF	TGTGCCAGCAGCAAAGGACAGCGGGGGAGAGTAGGAGATACGCAGTATTTT
TRBJ2-5	.	TRBV5-1	.	CASSLRGGDYQETQYF	TGCGCCAGCAGCTTAAGGGGTGGTGACTACCAAGAGACCCAGTACTTC
TRBJ1-1	.	TRBV7-9	.	CASSLRTDEAFF	TGTGCCAGCAGCCTTAGGACGGATGAAGCTTTCTTT
TRBJ2-2	.	TRBV7-2	many	CASTNLGGAAGELFF	TGTGCCAGCACCAACCTTGGAGGGGCGGCCGGGGAGCTGTTTTTT
TRBJ2-2	.	TRBV12-3/TRBV12-4	many	CASSFEGGNTGELFF	TGTGCCAGCAGTTTTGAGGGGGGGAACACCGGGGAGCTGTTTTTT
TRBJ2-7	TRBD1	TRBV6-1	.	CASRPYARQGKGSYEQYF	TGTGCCAGCAGACCTTACGCCCGACAGGGAAAGGGCTCCTACGAGCAGTACTTC
TRBJ2-7	.	TRBV15	few	CATSRESYSEQYF	TGTGCCACCAGCAGAGAATCCTACTCCGAGCAGTACTTC
TRBJ1-1	.	TRBV24-1	few	CATKAGGGTEAFF	TGTGCCACCAAGGCGGGAGGAGGAACTGAAGCTTTCTTT
TRBJ2-1	TRBD2	TRBV6-5	few	CASSSGRGGRDEQFF	TGTGCCAGCAGTTCCGGGCGGGGGGGCCGGGATGAGCAGTTCTTC
TRBJ1-1	.	TRBV10-3	few	CAISESVRGPEAFF	TGTGCCATCAGTGAGAGCGTGAGAGGGCCTGAAGCTTTCTTT
TRBJ1-1	.	TRBV3-1	.	CASSPGSLPNTEAFF	TGTGCCAGCAGCCCAGGGAGCTTACCGAACACTGAAGCTTTCTTT
TRBJ2-7	TRBD1	TRBV7-2	few	CASSTHPGQTYEQYF	TGTGCCAGCAGCACCCATCCGGGACAGACCTACGAGCAGTACTTC
TRBJ2-3	.	TRBV12-3/TRBV12-4	.	CASSFIGGARDTQYF	TGTGCCAGCAGTTTCATAGGGGGGGCCAGAGATACGCAGTATTTT
TRBJ1-1	.	TRBV12-3/TRBV12-4	.	CASSLIPGRGRYTEAFF	TGTGCCAGCAGTTTAATCCCCGGCCGGGGGCGATACACTGAAGCTTTCTTT